The 27 T cell receptor beta chains listed next were all sequenced from one sample in a study of blood T cell repertoires in COVID-19. Libraries were prepared by immunoSEQ multiplex PCR; TCRdb keeps only in-frame clonotypes and omits some of them. This table has about 130,000 clones, about 92% appearing once. Specimen: peripheral blood. The receptors were gathered from a man in his fifties with active COVID-19.

This clone was seen only once. The chain links TRBV6-5 to TRBJ1-2, with no clear D. This CDR3 comprises 15 residues. Trimming took off 6 bases at V and 8 bases at J, with 22 bases between the two ends. Germline CDR1 MNHEY, CDR2 SVGAGI. CDR3 loop: CASRLRTGITMGYTF. The CDR3 nucleotides read TGTGCCAGCAGACTAAGGACGGGAATAACTATGGGCTACACCTTC.

This CDR3 is CASSEWGQGAGTTEAFF. For the CDR3, the DNA is TGCGCCAGCAGTGAGTGGGGACAGGGGGCCGGGACCACTGAAGCTTTCTTT. This rearrangement joins TRBV10-2 to TRBJ1-1, with TRBD1 matching 12 bases. V was clipped by 1 base and J by 4 bases; unmatched bases: 7. The CDR3 is made up of 17 amino acids. Germline V gene data show CDR1 as WSHSY and CDR2 as SAAADI.

This clone appeared once. This same CDR3 is encoded by further DNA sequences in the sample. V is TRBV18 and J is TRBJ2-5; tentatively, D is TRBD2 (6 bases). Germline-derived CDR1 and CDR2 are KGHSH and LQKENI. The ends were cut back, 6 bases at V and 2 bases at J, with 10 bases in the middle. The CDR3 covers 13 residues. CDR3 sequence: CASSPGLQETQYF. CDR3 DNA: TGTGCCAGCTCTCCGGGACTGCAAGAGACCCAGTACTTC.

CDR3 sequence reads: CASSWGQGASGNTIYF. The CDR3 DNA reads as TGTGCCAGCAGCTGGGGACAGGGGGCTTCTGGAAACACCATATATTTT. V gene TRBV5-4 combines with J gene TRBJ1-3; 12 nucleotides align to TRBD1. Germline CDR1 SGHNT, CDR2 YYREEE (reference sequence). This CDR3 region has 16 residues. J gave up 1 base and V 3 bases, and 2 bases lay outside the gene matches.

The V gene is TRBV5-5, the J gene TRBJ2-3; TRBD1 aligns across 8 bases. The J segment lost 4 bases and the V segment lost 4 bases, leaving 11 bases of the junction unmatched. The CDR3 runs 16 residues. Germline-derived CDR1 and CDR2 are SGHKS and YYEKEE (reference sequence). CDR3 nucleotide sequence: TGTGCCAGCAGCCGTCGGACAGGGTGGTTGGCAGATACGCAGTATTTT. This gives the protein CASSRRTGWLADTQYF.

The chain combines TRBV27 with TRBJ2-1, with D maybe TRBD1 (6 bases). The CDR3 has 15 amino acids. CDR1 is MNHEY, CDR2 SMNVEV, per germline (reference sequence). Trimming cost V 5 bases and J 7 bases, with 18 bases left between them. The DNA for the CDR3 is TGTGCCAGCAGTCCTCGACAGGTCGGATTGAATGAGCAGTTCTTC. Translated, it gives CASSPRQVGLNEQFF.

This clone occurred once. The chain employs TRBV24-1 and TRBJ2-1; D might be TRBD2 (5 bases). The CDR3 runs 15 residues. Trimming took off 4 bases at V and 4 bases at J, with 13 bases between the two ends. The germline gives CDR1 KGHDR, CDR2 SFDVKD. CDR3 sequence reads: CATSDPADSYNEQFF. CDR3 DNA: TGTGCCACCAGTGACCCAGCGGATAGTTACAATGAGCAGTTCTTC.

V gene TRBV21-1 combines with J gene TRBJ2-7; TRBD1 was called by the table and not checked on the DNA. TRBV21-1 is noted as a pseudogene. The CDR3 has 12 amino acids. CDR3 residues: CASSFHNYEQYV. DNA of the CDR3: TGTGCCAGCAGCTTCCACAACTACGAGCAGTACGTC.

This chain's CDR3 is CASSLGPGNYGYTF. In nucleotides, the CDR3 is TGCGCCAGCAGCTTGGGTCCGGGGAACTATGGCTACACCTTC. The V call is TRBV5-1, the J call TRBJ1-2; the D is unclear. CDR3 length: 14 amino acids. The germline CDR1 and CDR2 sequences are SGHRS and YFSETQ. The V gene lost 0 bases and the J gene lost 2 bases, with 8 bases spanning the gap.

The CDR3 nucleotides read TGTGCCAGCAGTGCCTACAGGGGACCCTACGAGCAGTACTTC. This encodes CASSAYRGPYEQYF. The chain has TRBV2 and TRBJ2-7; 7 bases are shared with TRBD1. With 4 bases clipped from V and 2 bases from J, the junction kept 5 bases outside the gene matches. Germline lookup yields CDR1 SNHLY and CDR2 FYNNEI. The CDR3 runs to 14 residues.

The chain couples TRBV2 to TRBJ1-6; 8 bases fit TRBD1. The CDR3 spans 14 residues. After removal of 4 bases from V and 9 bases from J, the junction contained 5 bases not matched to a gene. Germline lookup yields CDR1 SNHLY and CDR2 FYNNEI. As DNA, the CDR3 is TGTGCCAGCAGTGTTGGACAGGGTTCTTCACCCCTCCACTTT. It specifies CASSVGQGSSPLHF. Supplemented by reference TRBV2 and TRBJ1-6, the full variable domain reads EPEVTQTPSHQVTQMGQEVILRCVPISNHLYFYWYRQILGQKVEFLVSFYNNEISEKSEIFDDQFSVERPDGSNFTLKIRSTKLEDSAMYFCASSVGQGSSPLHFGNGTRLTVT.

The chain uses TRBV7-2 and TRBJ2-2, with 7 bases lining up with TRBD2. V lost 5 bases and J lost 4; bases outside the gene matches: 10. The CDR3 is 16 residues long. Germline V gene sequence: CDR1 SGHTA, CDR2 FQGNSA. CDR3 amino acids: CASSPYGWGGTGELFF. The CDR3 DNA reads TGTGCCAGCAGCCCCTATGGTTGGGGGGGCACCGGGGAGCTGTTTTTT.

This chain uses TRBV27 with TRBJ2-5; 7 bases align to TRBD2. The CDR3 spans 17 residues. The junction had 16 bases not matched to a gene; V was cut back by 4 bases and J by 5 bases. Germline V lookup: CDR1 MNHEY, CDR2 SMNVEV (reference sequence). This CDR3 reads CASSSYIGGTIGETQYF. The CDR3 DNA follows: TGTGCCAGCAGTTCATATATTGGGGGGACTATTGGGGAGACCCAGTACTTC.

The chain combines TRBV24-1 with TRBJ2-1; TRBD1 aligns across 10 bases. In germline, CDR1 is KGHDR, CDR2 SFDVKD. The CDR3 has 15 amino acids. The V and J ends lost 6 bases and 5 bases, in that order; junction bases with no gene match: 6. This CDR3 reads CATSNDRGRNNEQFF. The CDR3 DNA reads as TGTGCCACCAGTAACGACAGGGGGCGAAACAATGAGCAGTTCTTC.

The rearrangement links TRBV19 to TRBJ2-4; D possibly corresponds to TRBD1 (6 bases). CDR1 and CDR2 (germline): LNHDA, SQIVND (reference sequence). Trimming took off 2 bases at V and 5 bases at J, with 13 bases between the two ends. CDR3 length: 15 residues. Here the CDR3 reads CASSISHGQQNIQYF. CDR3 DNA sequence: TGTGCCAGTAGTATATCCCACGGACAGCAAAACATTCAGTACTTC.

The rearrangement links TRBV3-1 (or the pseudogene TRBV3-2) to TRBJ2-3; TRBD1 aligns across 12 bases. Germline-derived CDR1 and CDR2 are LGHDT and YNNKEL (reference sequence). The length of the CDR3 is 15 residues. Trimming cost V 1 base and J 9 bases; bases outside gene matches: 5. The CDR3 region has the DNA TGTGCCAGCAGCCAAGCGGGGACAGGGGGCGAGACGCAGTATTTT. It translates to CASSQAGTGGETQYF.

The gene calls are TRBV5-5 and TRBJ1-1; D is possibly TRBD1 (6 bases). Germline CDR1 and CDR2: SGHKS and YYEKEE (reference sequence). With 4 bases removed from V and 7 bases from J, the gap between germline ends came to 17 bases. The CDR3 is made up of 14 amino acids. The CDR3 region is CASSRLTGYGEAFF. DNA for the CDR3: TGTGCCAGCAGCCGACTAACAGGGTACGGTGAAGCTTTCTTT.

The chain combines TRBV29-1 with TRBJ2-1, with 13 bases that match TRBD2. V trimming: 7 bases; J trimming: 8 bases; junction bases outside the gene matches: 8. The CDR3 sequence is 14 residues long. Germline V gives CDR1 SQVTM, CDR2 ANQGSEA. This CDR3 reads CSGTDTSGRDEQFF. The CDR3 DNA reads TGCAGCGGAACTGATACTAGCGGGAGGGATGAGCAGTTCTTC.

The chain joins TRBV30 to TRBJ1-4; tentative D call: TRBD1 (5 bases). This CDR3 comprises 15 residues. With 0 bases removed from V and 3 bases from J, the gap between germline ends came to 11 bases. Germline V gives CDR1 GTSNPN, CDR2 SVGIG (reference sequence). The CDR3 bases are TGTGCCTGGAGTGTACGGGGGGGTTCTAATGAAAAACTGTTTTTT. Its translation: CAWSVRGGSNEKLFF.

The chain employs TRBV4-2 and TRBJ2-3, with 7 bases matching TRBD2. V lost 4 bases and J lost 6; bases outside the gene matches: 13. Germline CDR1 and CDR2: LGHNA and YNFKEQ. This CDR3 spans 16 amino acids. The CDR3: CASSRERGREEDTQYF. The DNA of the CDR3 is TGTGCCAGCAGCCGGGAGCGGGGAAGGGAGGAGGATACGCAGTATTTT.

The genes are TRBV10-2 and TRBJ2-1; D is unresolved. Trimming removed 6 bases at V and 10 bases at J, with 10 bases between. CDR1 is WSHSY, CDR2 SAAADI, per germline. The length of the CDR3 is 11 residues. DNA of the CDR3: TGCGCCAGCAGAACCTACGCCGAGCAGTTCTTC. Protein: CASRTYAEQFF.

This clone has a single count. V and J are TRBV19 and TRBJ1-2; weak D call: TRBD1 (5 bases). The CDR3 runs 15 residues. The V end was cut by 3 bases, the J end by 7 bases, with 18 bases between. CDR1 and CDR2 (germline): LNHDA, SQIVND (reference sequence). The CDR3 DNA sequence: TGTGCCAGTAGTATTGGAGTGGGAGGGGACCTTGGCTACACCTTC. Its translation is CASSIGVGGDLGYTF.

The V and J genes are TRBV4-1 and TRBJ1-6, with D possibly being TRBD1 (5 bases). Germline V CDR1 and CDR2: MGHRA, YSYEKL. The CDR3 is 20 amino acids. V shed 0 bases and J shed 6 bases, with 24 bases lying between them. The CDR3 is CASSQDPPQEGWVRNSPLHF. CDR3 bases: TGCGCCAGCAGCCAAGATCCGCCGCAGGAGGGGTGGGTGCGTAATTCACCCCTCCACTTT.

A single count supports this clone. The identical CDR3 is also encoded by other nucleotide sequences in the sample. This chain connects TRBV12-3 or TRBV12-4 to TRBJ1-3, with D unresolved. Trimming removed 6 bases at V and 0 bases at J, with 6 bases between. The CDR3 spans 13 residues. For the CDR3, the DNA is TGTGCCAGCAGGCCCAGCTCTGGAAACACCATATATTTT. Amino acids: CASRPSSGNTIYF.

The chain carries TRBV7-3 and TRBJ1-3, with D perhaps matching TRBD1 (6 bases). V was shortened by 6 bases and J by 0 bases, with 24 bases between the two germline ends. The germline gives CDR1 SGHTA, CDR2 FQGTGA. This CDR3 region has 19 residues. CDR3 region: CASRFDRTTLEASGNTIYF. The CDR3 coding sequence is TGTGCCAGCAGGTTTGACAGGACCACACTAGAGGCCTCTGGAAACACCATATATTTT.

The genes are TRBV5-4 and TRBJ1-1; D is unresolved. This CDR3 is 16 amino acids long. V lost 0 bases, J lost 1 base, and 13 bases lay in between. Germline V gene lookup returns CDR1 SGHNT and CDR2 YYREEE (reference sequence). The CDR3 region is CASSLDGALRNTEAFF. The CDR3 DNA is TGTGCCAGCAGCTTGGACGGAGCCCTGCGGAACACTGAAGCTTTCTTT.

The rearrangement joins TRBV12-5 to TRBJ2-2, with unresolved D. With 4 bases removed from V and 2 bases from J, the gap between germline ends came to 5 bases. In germline, CDR1 is LGHNT, CDR2 FRNRAP. There are 13 residues in the CDR3. Written as DNA, the CDR3 is TGTGCTAGTGGTTCCGTAAACACCGGGGAGCTGTTTTTT. This encodes CASGSVNTGELFF.